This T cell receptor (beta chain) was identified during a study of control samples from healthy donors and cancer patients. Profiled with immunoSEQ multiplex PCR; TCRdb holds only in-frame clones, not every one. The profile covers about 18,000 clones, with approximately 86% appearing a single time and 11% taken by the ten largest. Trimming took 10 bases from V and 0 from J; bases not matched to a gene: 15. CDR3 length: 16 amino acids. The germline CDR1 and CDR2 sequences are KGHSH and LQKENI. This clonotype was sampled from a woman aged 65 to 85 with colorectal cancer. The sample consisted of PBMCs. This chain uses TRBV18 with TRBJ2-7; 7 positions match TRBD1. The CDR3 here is CANSAKAGTASYEQYF. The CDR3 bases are TGTGCCAATTCTGCGAAAGCCGGGACAGCCTCCTACGAGCAGTACTTC.